This TCR beta chain was identified during a study of blood T cell repertoires in COVID-19. CDR1 is MNHEY, CDR2 SVGAGI, per germline. There are 14 residues in the CDR3. V was clipped by 2 bases and J by 6 bases, with 13 bases between them. Repertoires were generated with immunoSEQ multiplex PCR, while TCRdb's copy carries only in-frame clones and drops some. Of approximately 96,000 clones detected, nearly 90% appear once; the ten largest clones hold 2.5% to 3.5%. The sequence came from a woman of 80 years or more with acute or convalescent COVID-19. The source material was peripheral blood. This chain uses TRBV6-5 with TRBJ1-1; TRBD1 might be the D (6 bases). The CDR3 sequence: CASSYRGRGPEAFF. The CDR3 region has the DNA TGTGCCAGCAGTTACAGAGGCAGGGGTCCTGAAGCTTTCTTT.